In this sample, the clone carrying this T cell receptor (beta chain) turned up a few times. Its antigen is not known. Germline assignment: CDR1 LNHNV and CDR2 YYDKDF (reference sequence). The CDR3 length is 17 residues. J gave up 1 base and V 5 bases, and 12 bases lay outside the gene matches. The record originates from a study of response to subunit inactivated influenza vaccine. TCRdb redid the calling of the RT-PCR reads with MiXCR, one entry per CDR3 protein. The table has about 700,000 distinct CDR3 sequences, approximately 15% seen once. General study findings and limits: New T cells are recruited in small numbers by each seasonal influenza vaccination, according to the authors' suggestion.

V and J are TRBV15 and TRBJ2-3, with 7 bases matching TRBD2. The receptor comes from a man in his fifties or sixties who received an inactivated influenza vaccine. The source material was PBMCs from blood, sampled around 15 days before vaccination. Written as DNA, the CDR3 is TGTGCCACCAGCGGGGGACGGCTGGCGGGAGGCACAGATACGCAGTATTTT. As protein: CATSGGRLAGGTDTQYF.